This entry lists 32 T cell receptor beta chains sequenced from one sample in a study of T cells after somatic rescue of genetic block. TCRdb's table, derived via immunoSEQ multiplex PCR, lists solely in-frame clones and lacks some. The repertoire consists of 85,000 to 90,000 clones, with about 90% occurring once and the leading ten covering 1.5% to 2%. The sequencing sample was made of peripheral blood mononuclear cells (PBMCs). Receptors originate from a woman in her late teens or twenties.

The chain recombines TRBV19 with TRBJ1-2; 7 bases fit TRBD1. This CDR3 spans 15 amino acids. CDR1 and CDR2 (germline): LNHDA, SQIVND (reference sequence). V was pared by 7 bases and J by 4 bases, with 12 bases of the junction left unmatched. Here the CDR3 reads CASTKRGGNPYGYTF. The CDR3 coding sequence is TGTGCCAGTACCAAAAGAGGGGGCAATCCCTATGGCTACACCTTC. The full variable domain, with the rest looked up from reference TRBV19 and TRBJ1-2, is DGGITQSPKYLFRKEGQNVTLSCEQNLNHDAMYWYRQDPGQGLRLIYYSQIVNDFQKGDIAEGYSVSREKKESFPLTVTSAQKNPTAFYLCASTKRGGNPYGYTFGSGTRLTVV.

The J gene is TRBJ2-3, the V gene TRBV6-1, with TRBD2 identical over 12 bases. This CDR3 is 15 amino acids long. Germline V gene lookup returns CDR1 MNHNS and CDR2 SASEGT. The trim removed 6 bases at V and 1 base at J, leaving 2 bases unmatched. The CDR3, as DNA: TGTGCCAGCAGACGACTAGCGGGAGGCACAGATACGCAGTATTTT. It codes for CASRRLAGGTDTQYF.

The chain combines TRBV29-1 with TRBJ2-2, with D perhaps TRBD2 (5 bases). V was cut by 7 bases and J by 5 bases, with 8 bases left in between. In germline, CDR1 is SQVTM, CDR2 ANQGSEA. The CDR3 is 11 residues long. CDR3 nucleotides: TGCAGCGGAGGGTGGACCGGGGAGCTGTTTTTT. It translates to CSGGWTGELFF.

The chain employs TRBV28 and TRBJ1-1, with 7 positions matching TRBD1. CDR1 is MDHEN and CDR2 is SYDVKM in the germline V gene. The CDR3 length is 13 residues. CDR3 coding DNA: TGTGCTTGTCCCCGACAGGGCGGCACTGAAGCTTTCTTT. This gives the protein CACPRQGGTEAFF.

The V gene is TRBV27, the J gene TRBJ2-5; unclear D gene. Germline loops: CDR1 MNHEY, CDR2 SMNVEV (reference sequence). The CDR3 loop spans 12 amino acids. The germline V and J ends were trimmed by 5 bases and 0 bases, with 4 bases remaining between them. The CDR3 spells CASSTNQETQYF. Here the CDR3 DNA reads TGTGCCAGCAGTACGAACCAAGAGACCCAGTACTTC.

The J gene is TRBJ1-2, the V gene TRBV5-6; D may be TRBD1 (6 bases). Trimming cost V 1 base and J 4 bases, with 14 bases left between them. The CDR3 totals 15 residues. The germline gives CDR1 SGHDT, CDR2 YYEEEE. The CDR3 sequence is CASSLYDRSVYGYTF. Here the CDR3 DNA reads TGTGCCAGCAGCTTGTATGACAGGTCTGTCTATGGCTACACCTTC.

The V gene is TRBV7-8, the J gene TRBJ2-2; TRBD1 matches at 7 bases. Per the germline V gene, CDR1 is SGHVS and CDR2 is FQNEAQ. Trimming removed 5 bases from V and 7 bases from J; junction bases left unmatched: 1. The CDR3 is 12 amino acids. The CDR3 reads CASSRDSGELFF. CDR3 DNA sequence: TGTGCCAGCAGCCGGGACAGCGGGGAGCTGTTTTTT.

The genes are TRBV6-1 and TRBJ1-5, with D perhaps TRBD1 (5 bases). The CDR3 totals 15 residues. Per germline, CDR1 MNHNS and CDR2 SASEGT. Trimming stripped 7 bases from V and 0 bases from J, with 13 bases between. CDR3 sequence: CASIGGDYSNQPQHF. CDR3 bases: TGTGCCAGCATAGGAGGGGACTATAGCAATCAGCCCCAGCATTTT.

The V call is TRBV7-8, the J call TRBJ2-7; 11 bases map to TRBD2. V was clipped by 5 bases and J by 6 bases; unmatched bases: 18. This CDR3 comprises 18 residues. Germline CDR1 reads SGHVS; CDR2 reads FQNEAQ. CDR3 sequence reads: CASSEGLAGQTMPAEQYF. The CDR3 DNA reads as TGTGCCAGCAGCGAAGGACTAGCGGGTCAAACTATGCCAGCCGAGCAGTACTTC.

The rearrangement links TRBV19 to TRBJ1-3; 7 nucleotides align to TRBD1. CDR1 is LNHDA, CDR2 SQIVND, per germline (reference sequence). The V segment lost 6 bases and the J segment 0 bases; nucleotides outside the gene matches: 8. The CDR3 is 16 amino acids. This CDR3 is CASSHRGQRSGNTIYF. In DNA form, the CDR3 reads TGTGCCAGTAGCCACCGGGGACAGCGCTCTGGAAACACCATATATTTT.

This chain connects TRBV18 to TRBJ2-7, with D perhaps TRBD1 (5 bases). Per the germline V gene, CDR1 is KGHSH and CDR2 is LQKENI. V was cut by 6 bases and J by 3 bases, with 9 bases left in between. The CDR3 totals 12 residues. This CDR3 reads CASSPGIYEQYF. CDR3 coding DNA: TGTGCCAGCTCCCCAGGGATCTACGAGCAGTACTTC.

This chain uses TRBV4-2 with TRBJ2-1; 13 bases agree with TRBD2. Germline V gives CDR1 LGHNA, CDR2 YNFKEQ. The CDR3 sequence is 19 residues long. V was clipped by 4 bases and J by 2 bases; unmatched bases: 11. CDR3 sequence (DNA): TGTGCCAGCAGCCCGCAGGGACTAGCGGGAATTAATACCTACAATGAGCAGTTCTTC. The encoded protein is CASSPQGLAGINTYNEQFF.

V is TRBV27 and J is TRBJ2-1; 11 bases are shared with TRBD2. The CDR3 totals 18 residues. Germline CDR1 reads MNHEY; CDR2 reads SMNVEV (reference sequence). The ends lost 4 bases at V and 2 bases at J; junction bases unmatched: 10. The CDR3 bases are TGTGCCAGCAGTTCGAGCCGATTGACTAGCGGGGCCTACAATGAGCAGTTCTTC. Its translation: CASSSSRLTSGAYNEQFF.

CDR3 sequence: CASSIKFREIGTEAFF. As DNA, the CDR3 is TGTGCCAGTAGTATTAAATTCAGGGAGATCGGCACTGAAGCTTTCTTT. The chain employs TRBV19 and TRBJ1-1; D might be TRBD1 (5 bases). The CDR3 extends over 16 amino acids. Germline V gene data show CDR1 as LNHDA and CDR2 as SQIVND (reference sequence). With 3 bases removed from V and 4 bases from J, the gap between germline ends came to 18 bases. Together with reference TRBV19 and TRBJ1-1, the CDR3 gives the full variable domain: DGGITQSPKYLFRKEGQNVTLSCEQNLNHDAMYWYRQDPGQGLRLIYYSQIVNDFQKGDIAEGYSVSREKKESFPLTVTSAQKNPTAFYLCASSIKFREIGTEAFFGQGTRLTVV.

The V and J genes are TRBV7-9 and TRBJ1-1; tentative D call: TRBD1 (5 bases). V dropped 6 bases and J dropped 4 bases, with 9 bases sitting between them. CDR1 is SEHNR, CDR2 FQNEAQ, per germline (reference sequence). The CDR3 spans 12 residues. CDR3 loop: CASRWGVTEAFF. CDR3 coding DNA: TGTGCCAGCAGATGGGGGGTCACTGAAGCTTTCTTT.

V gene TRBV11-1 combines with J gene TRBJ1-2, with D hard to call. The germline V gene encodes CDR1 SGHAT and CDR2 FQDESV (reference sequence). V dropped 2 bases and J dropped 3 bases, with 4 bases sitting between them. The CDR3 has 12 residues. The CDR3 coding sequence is TGTGCCAGCAGCTTAAGCGACTATGGCTACACCTTC. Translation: CASSLSDYGYTF.

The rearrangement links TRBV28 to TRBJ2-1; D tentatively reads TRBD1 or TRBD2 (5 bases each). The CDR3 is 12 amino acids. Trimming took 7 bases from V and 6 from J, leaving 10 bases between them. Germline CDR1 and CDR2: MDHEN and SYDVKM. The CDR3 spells CASTVGANEQFF. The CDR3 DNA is TGTGCCAGCACCGTCGGGGCCAATGAGCAGTTCTTC.

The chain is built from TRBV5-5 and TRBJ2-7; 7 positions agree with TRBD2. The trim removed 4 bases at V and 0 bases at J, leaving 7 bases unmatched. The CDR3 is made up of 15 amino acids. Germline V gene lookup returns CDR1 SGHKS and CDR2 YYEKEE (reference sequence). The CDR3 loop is CASSRASGRSYEQYF. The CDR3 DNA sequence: TGTGCCAGCAGCCGTGCTAGCGGCCGCTCCTACGAGCAGTACTTC.

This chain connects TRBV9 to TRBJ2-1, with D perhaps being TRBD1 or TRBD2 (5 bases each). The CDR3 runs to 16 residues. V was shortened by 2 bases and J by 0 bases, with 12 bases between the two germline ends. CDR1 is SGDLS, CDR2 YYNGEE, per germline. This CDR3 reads CASSVFSGSSYNEQFF. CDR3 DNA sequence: TGTGCCAGCAGCGTTTTTTCAGGGAGCTCCTACAATGAGCAGTTCTTC.

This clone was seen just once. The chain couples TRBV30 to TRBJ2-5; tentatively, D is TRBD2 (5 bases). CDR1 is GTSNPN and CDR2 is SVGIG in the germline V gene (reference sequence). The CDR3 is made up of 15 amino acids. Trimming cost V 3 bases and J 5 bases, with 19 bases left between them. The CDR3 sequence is CAWSDYGNTTETQYF. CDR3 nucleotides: TGTGCCTGGAGCGACTACGGGAACACCACGGAGACCCAGTACTTC.

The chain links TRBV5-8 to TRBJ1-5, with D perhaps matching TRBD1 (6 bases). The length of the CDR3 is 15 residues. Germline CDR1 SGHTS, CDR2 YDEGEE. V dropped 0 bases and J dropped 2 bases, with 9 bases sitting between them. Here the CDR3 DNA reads TGTGCCAGCAGCTTGGACCGGACAGGCAATCAGCCCCAGCATTTT. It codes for CASSLDRTGNQPQHF.

The CDR3 sequence: CASSDRGRTEAFF. Written as DNA, the CDR3 is TGCGCCAGCAGCGACAGGGGGAGAACTGAAGCTTTCTTT. The chain employs TRBV5-1 and TRBJ1-1; TRBD1 matches 9 bases. The CDR3 is 13 amino acids. V shed 4 bases, J shed 5 bases, and the junction held 3 bases outside the gene matches. Germline lookup yields CDR1 SGHRS and CDR2 YFSETQ.

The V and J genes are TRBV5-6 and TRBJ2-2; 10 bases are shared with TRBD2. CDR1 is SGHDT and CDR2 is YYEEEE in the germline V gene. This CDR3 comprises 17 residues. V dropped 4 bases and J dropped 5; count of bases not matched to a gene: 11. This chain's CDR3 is CASSQNPGLAFTGELFF. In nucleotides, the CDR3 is TGTGCCAGCAGCCAGAACCCGGGACTAGCGTTTACCGGGGAGCTGTTTTTT.

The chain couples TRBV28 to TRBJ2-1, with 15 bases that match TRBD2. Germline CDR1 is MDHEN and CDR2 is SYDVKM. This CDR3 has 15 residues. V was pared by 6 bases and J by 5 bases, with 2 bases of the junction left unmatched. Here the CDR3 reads CASRGLAGGNNEQFF. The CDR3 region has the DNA TGTGCCAGCAGGGGACTAGCGGGAGGCAACAATGAGCAGTTCTTC. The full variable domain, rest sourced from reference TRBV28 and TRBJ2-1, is DVKVTQSSRYLVKRTGEKVFLECVQDMDHENMFWYRQDPGLGLRLIYFSYDVKMKEKGDIPEGYSVSREKKERFSLILESASTNQTSMYLCASRGLAGGNNEQFFGPGTRLTVL.

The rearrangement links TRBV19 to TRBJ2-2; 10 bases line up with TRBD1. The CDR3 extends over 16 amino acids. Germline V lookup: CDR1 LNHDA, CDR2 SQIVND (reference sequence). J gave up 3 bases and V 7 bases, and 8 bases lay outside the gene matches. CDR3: CASTPFDRGHTGELFF. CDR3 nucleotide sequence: TGTGCCAGTACTCCATTCGACAGGGGGCACACCGGGGAGCTGTTTTTT.

CDR3 in amino acids: CASRLGGVSNQPQHF. The CDR3 nucleotides are TGTGCCAGCAGGCTCGGGGGGGTTAGCAATCAGCCCCAGCATTTT. The rearrangement joins TRBV28 to TRBJ1-5; perhaps TRBD1 as D (5 bases). V lost 6 bases to trimming and J lost 0 bases, with 12 bases between them. There are 15 residues in the CDR3. Germline V gene lookup returns CDR1 MDHEN and CDR2 SYDVKM.

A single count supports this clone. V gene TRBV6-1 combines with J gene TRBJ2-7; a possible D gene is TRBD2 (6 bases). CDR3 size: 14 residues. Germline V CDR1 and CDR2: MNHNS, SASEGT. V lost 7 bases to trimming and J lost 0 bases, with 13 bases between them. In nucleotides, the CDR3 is TGTGCCAGCATTCGGGAGCTCTTCTCCTACGAGCAGTACTTC. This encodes CASIRELFSYEQYF.

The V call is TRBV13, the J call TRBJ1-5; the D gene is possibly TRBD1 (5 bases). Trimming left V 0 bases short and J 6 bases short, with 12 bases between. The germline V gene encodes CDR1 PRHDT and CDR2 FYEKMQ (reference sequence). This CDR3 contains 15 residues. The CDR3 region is CASSLGRGGSQPQHF. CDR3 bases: TGTGCCAGCAGCTTAGGCCGGGGGGGTAGTCAGCCCCAGCATTTT.

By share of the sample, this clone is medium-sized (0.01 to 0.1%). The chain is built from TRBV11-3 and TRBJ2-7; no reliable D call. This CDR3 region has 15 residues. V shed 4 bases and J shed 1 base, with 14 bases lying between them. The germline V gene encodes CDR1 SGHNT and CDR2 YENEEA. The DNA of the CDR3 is TGTGCCAGCAGCTCACCGGCCTCGACTTCCTACGAGCAGTACTTC. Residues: CASSSPASTSYEQYF.

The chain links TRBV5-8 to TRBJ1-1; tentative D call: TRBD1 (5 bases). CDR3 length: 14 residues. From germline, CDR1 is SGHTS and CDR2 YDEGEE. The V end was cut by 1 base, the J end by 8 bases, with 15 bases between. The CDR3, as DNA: TGTGCCAGCAGCTTGAGGGGCTTTGCCGCCGAAGCTTTCTTT. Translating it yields CASSLRGFAAEAFF.

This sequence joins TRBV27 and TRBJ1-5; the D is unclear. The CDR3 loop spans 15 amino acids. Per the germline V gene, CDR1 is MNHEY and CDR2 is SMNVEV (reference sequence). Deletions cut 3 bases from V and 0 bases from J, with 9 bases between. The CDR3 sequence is CASSFGLSSNQPQHF. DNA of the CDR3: TGTGCCAGCAGTTTTGGACTATCTAGCAATCAGCCCCAGCATTTT.

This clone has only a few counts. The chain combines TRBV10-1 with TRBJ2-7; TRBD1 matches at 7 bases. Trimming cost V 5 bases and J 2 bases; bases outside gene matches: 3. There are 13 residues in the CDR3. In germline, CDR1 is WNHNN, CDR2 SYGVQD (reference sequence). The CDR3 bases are TGCGCCAGCAGTATGACAGGGCCCTACGAGCAGTACTTC. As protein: CASSMTGPYEQYF.